The present T cell receptor beta chain was sequenced within a study of cytomegalovirus exposure and HLA in healthy donors. Repertoires were generated with immunoSEQ multiplex PCR, while TCRdb's copy carries only in-frame clones and drops some. The data hold more than 300,000 clones, with around 86% observed a single time. The CDR3 consists of 16 residues. Germline V gene data show CDR1 as LGHNA and CDR2 as YSLEER. With 4 bases clipped from V and 1 base from J, the junction kept 3 bases outside the gene matches. Sequences were obtained from PBMCs. The chain couples TRBV4-3 to TRBJ2-2; 10 bases map to TRBD2. The receptor comes from a woman under 30 in good health and CMV-seronegative. CDR3 in DNA: TGCGCCAGCAGCCCATCTAGCGGGAGGAACACCGGGGAGCTGTTTTTT. It yields the protein CASSPSSGRNTGELFF.